The TCR beta chain described here comes from a study of blood T cell repertoires in COVID-19. The germline gives CDR1 LNHDA, CDR2 SQIVND (reference sequence). This CDR3 contains 15 residues. The junction had 6 bases not matched to a gene; V was cut back by 6 bases and J by 1 base. This clone came up once. The protocol was immunoSEQ multiplex PCR, while the TCRdb copy is restricted to in-frame clones and leaves out a portion. This sample yields about 300,000 clones, of which roughly 83% are seen a single time; 1.4% to 1.5% belongs to the top ten. This clonotype originated in a human donor with COVID-19, enrolled during active disease. The donor label of this sample is uncertain. This chain links TRBV19 with TRBJ1-1, with 9 bases aligning to TRBD1. The source material was peripheral blood. This CDR3 reads CASRVQGAANTEAFF. The CDR3 region has the DNA TGTGCCAGTAGGGTACAGGGGGCGGCGAACACTGAAGCTTTCTTT.